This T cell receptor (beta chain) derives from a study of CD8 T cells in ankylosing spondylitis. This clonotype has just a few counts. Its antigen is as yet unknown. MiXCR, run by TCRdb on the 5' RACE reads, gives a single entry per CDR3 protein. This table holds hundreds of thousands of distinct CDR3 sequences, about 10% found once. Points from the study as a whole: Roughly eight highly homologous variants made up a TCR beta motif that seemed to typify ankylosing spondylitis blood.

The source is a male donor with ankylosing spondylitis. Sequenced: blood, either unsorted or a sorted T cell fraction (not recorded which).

CDR3: CSAREPGGRSEQFF. The CDR3 nucleotides are TGCAGTGCTAGAGAACCGGGGGGGCGAAGTGAGCAGTTCTTC. The chain has TRBV20-1 and TRBJ2-1; TRBD2 matches at 8 bases. This CDR3 contains 14 residues. V shed 0 bases and J 9 bases; nucleotides not matched to a gene: 7. The germline gives CDR1 DFQATT, CDR2 SNEGSKA (reference sequence).